What follows describes a single T cell receptor (beta chain). Germline V gives CDR1 MNHNY, CDR2 SVGAGI (reference sequence). The CDR3 has 14 residues. Trimming left V 6 bases short and J 4 bases short, with 15 bases between. Each participant's cohort was designated according to participant-reported clinical history. The sample comes from a study of blood T cell repertoires in COVID-19. Background on the study: The United States, Italy and Spain supplied acute and convalescent COVID-19 samples. Nucleic acid was either cDNA or gDNA, and it came from T cells, B-cell-depleted T cells, or PBMCs.

The data were produced by immunoSEQ multiplex PCR, yet TCRdb's version contains in-frame clones alone and is incomplete. In the table there are approximately 210,000 clones, around 84% of which are singletons. The chain recombines TRBV6-6 with TRBJ1-1; D is possibly TRBD1 (6 bases). The sequence was collected from a man aged 30-40 years with acute COVID-19. Input material: PBMCs or T cells enriched from blood (not recorded which). In nucleotides, the CDR3 is TGTGCCAGCAGCCGGATACAGGGTTCCACTGAAGCTTTCTTT. This gives the protein CASSRIQGSTEAFF.